This is a list of T cell receptor beta chains from one sample in a study of blood T cells in healthy people across ages. In TCRdb, the 5' RACE reads were re-called with MiXCR into one record per CDR3 protein. The table records roughly 560,000 distinct CDR3 sequences, 20% to 30% of them present only once. The data also belong to a second study, concerning T cells of mothers and their children.

What was sequenced was blood. The receptors here all came from a boy between 10 and 17 years old in good health. The CDR3 runs from the conserved cysteine through the conserved F or W. The D gene is left open where the match is weak. The size field is filled for only some rows; it gives once, few, many or a size class.

>-|TRBV6-2/TRBV6-3|TRBJ2-7|-
CASSTGISYEQYF
TGTGCCAGCAGTACCGGTATCTCCTACGAGCAGTACTTC
>-|TRBV3-1|TRBJ1-6|TRBD1
CASSQVRVGSGQVFSSGSPLHF
TGTGCCAGCAGCCAAGTAAGGGTTGGGTCGGGACAGGTGTTTTCTTCCGGTTCACCCCTCCACTTT
>-|TRBV12-3/TRBV12-4|TRBJ2-5|TRBD1
CASSPSGQQEAQYF
TGTGCCAGCAGTCCTTCGGGACAGCAAGAGGCCCAGTACTTC
>few|TRBV7-9|TRBJ2-7|TRBD2
CASSSDRTSGSYEQYF
TGTGCCAGCAGCTCCGACCGGACTAGCGGGAGTTACGAGCAGTACTTC
>-|TRBV7-2|TRBJ2-1|-
CASSLVLSHRGSYNEQFF
TGTGCCAGCAGCTTAGTATTGTCTCATCGCGGCTCCTACAATGAGCAGTTCTTC
>few|TRBV5-1|TRBJ2-2|TRBD2
CASSSRLAGGNANTGELFF
TGCGCCAGCAGTTCTCGACTAGCGGGAGGGAACGCGAACACCGGGGAGCTGTTTTTT
>-|TRBV7-9|TRBJ2-1|-
CASSLASSVVEQFF
TGTGCCAGCAGCTTAGCGTCCAGTGTCGTTGAGCAGTTCTTC
>-|TRBV4-3|TRBJ2-2|TRBD2
CASSPTSGIVGELFF
TGCGCCAGCAGCCCAACTAGCGGGATAGTCGGGGAGCTGTTTTTT
>-|TRBV4-2|TRBJ1-5|-
CASSQEASTPQPQHF
TGTGCCAGCAGCCAAGAAGCTTCTACCCCTCAGCCCCAGCATTTT
>-|TRBV4-1|TRBJ1-1|-
CASSQEGGLGTEAFF
TGCGCCAGCAGCCAAGAGGGGGGTTTGGGCACTGAAGCTTTCTTT
>few|TRBV12-3/TRBV12-4|TRBJ2-3|-
CASGRDTYTDTQYF
TGTGCCAGCGGAAGGGACACCTACACAGATACGCAGTATTTT
>-|TRBV4-3|TRBJ1-1|TRBD1
CASSQAGQGFRNTEAFF
TGCGCCAGCAGCCAAGCGGGACAGGGGTTTAGGAACACTGAAGCTTTCTTT
>few|TRBV2|TRBJ1-1|TRBD1
CASSDGQGNTEAFF
TGTGCCAGCAGTGACGGACAGGGGAACACTGAAGCTTTCTTT
>-|TRBV6-1|TRBJ2-4|TRBD2
CASSRLAGGLAKNIQYF
TGTGCCAGCAGTAGACTAGCGGGGGGCCTAGCCAAAAACATTCAGTACTTC
>few|TRBV9|TRBJ2-5|-
CASARRDDQETQYF
TGTGCCAGCGCCCGCCGGGACGACCAAGAGACCCAGTACTTC
>few|TRBV7-2|TRBJ2-1|-
CASSLVGSGDEQFF
TGTGCCAGCAGCTTAGTAGGGTCCGGAGATGAGCAGTTCTTC
>many|TRBV4-2|TRBJ2-5|TRBD1
CASSQGQGDQETQYF
TGTGCCAGCAGCCAAGGACAGGGAGACCAAGAGACCCAGTACTTC
>-|TRBV25-1|TRBJ1-4|-
CASSEWEYRNEKLFF
TGTGCCAGCAGTGAATGGGAGTATAGGAATGAAAAACTGTTTTTT
>few|TRBV4-2|TRBJ2-1|-
CASSQELPNSYNEQFF
TGTGCCAGCAGCCAAGAACTACCGAACTCCTACAATGAGCAGTTCTTC
>-|TRBV7-3|TRBJ2-1|TRBD2
CASSFTSGGNNEQFF
TGTGCCAGCAGCTTCACTAGCGGGGGCAACAATGAGCAGTTCTTC
>-|TRBV20-1|TRBJ2-7|TRBD1
CSATRSRGRSGEQYF
TGCAGTGCCACGAGATCGAGGGGGCGTTCAGGCGAGCAGTACTTC
>-|TRBV2|TRBJ2-7|-
CASSVFEQYF
TGTGCCAGCAGTGTATTCGAGCAGTACTTC
>-|TRBV5-1|TRBJ1-1|TRBD1
CASSLPQGGTEAFF
TGCGCCAGCAGCTTGCCTCAGGGGGGCACTGAAGCTTTCTTT
>few|TRBV6-2/TRBV6-3|TRBJ1-1|TRBD1
CASQGTGWYTEAFF
TGTGCCAGCCAGGGGACAGGGTGGTATACTGAAGCTTTCTTT
>-|TRBV6-5|TRBJ2-1|-
CASTSVYNEQFF
TGTGCCAGCACCTCTGTATACAATGAGCAGTTCTTC
>few|TRBV29-1|TRBJ2-7|TRBD1
CSARDRHEQYF
TGCAGCGCCAGGGACAGACACGAGCAGTACTTC
>-|TRBV28|TRBJ2-3|-
CASSSYSEDTQYF
TGTGCCAGCAGTTCCTATAGCGAAGATACGCAGTATTTT
>few|TRBV30|TRBJ1-2|-
CAGLNLNYGYTF
TGTGCTGGTTTGAATCTTAACTATGGCTACACCTTC
>few|TRBV7-2|TRBJ1-2|-
CASSLDRTNGYTF
TGTGCCAGCAGCTTGGACCGTACGAATGGCTACACCTTC
>few|TRBV20-1|TRBJ2-6|-
CSAPAYSGANVLTF
TGCAGTGCACCCGCATACTCTGGGGCCAACGTCCTGACTTTC
>-|TRBV12-3/TRBV12-4|TRBJ2-2|TRBD2
CASSLVGRGTGELFF
TGTGCCAGCAGTTTAGTCGGGAGGGGAACCGGGGAGCTGTTTTTT
>-|TRBV4-3|TRBJ2-7|-
CASSQGRTVSYEQYF
TGCGCCAGCAGCCAAGGTAGGACAGTGTCCTACGAGCAGTACTTC
>few|TRBV25-1|TRBJ1-1|-
CASSESYSNTEAFF
TGTGCCAGCAGTGAATCTTATTCGAACACTGAAGCTTTCTTT
>-|TRBV3-1|TRBJ2-7|TRBD2
CASSLRAGDEQYF
TGTGCCAGCAGCCTCAGAGCGGGGGACGAGCAGTACTTC
>many|TRBV7-3|TRBJ2-5|TRBD1
CASSLYRGETQYF
TGTGCCAGCAGCCTCTACAGGGGAGAGACCCAGTACTTC
>-|TRBV27|TRBJ2-1|TRBD2
CASSPSPSGDFNEQFF
TGTGCCAGCAGTCCCTCACCTAGCGGAGATTTTAATGAGCAGTTCTTC
>few|TRBV20-1|TRBJ2-7|-
CSARDRRYEQYF
TGCAGTGCTAGAGACCGCCGCTACGAGCAGTACTTC
>once|TRBV7-8|TRBJ1-2|-
CASSRLDRDRGDGYTF
TGTGCCAGCAGCCGACTGGACCGGGACCGGGGGGATGGCTACACCTTC